This T cell receptor beta chain was found in a study of blood T cell repertoires in COVID-19. Study-level information: Nucleic acid was either cDNA or gDNA, and it came from T cells, B-cell-depleted T cells, or PBMCs.

Germline V gives CDR1 SGHDT, CDR2 YYEEEE. This CDR3 comprises 15 residues. J lost 3 bases, V lost 3 bases, and 6 bases had no gene match. TCRdb's table, derived via immunoSEQ multiplex PCR, lists solely in-frame clones and lacks some. The sample holds about 310,000 clones, around 86% seen once. The gene calls are TRBV5-6 and TRBJ2-3, with TRBD2 identical over 8 bases. Input material: peripheral blood. The TCR sequence derives from a man over 45 with active or convalescent COVID-19. The CDR3: CASSSSGSGTDTQYF. CDR3 nucleotide sequence: TGTGCCAGCAGCTCGAGCGGGAGCGGGACAGATACGCAGTATTTT.